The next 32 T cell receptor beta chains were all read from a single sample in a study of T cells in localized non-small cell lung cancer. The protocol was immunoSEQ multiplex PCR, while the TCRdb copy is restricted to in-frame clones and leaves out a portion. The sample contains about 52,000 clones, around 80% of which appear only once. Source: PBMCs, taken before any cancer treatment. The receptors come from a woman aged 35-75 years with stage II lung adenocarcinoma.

The CDR3, as DNA: TGTGCCTGGAGTCACGACAACTACGAGCAGTACTTC. Translated, it gives CAWSHDNYEQYF. V gene TRBV30 combines with J gene TRBJ2-7; D remains unclear. CDR3 length: 12 amino acids. Trimming pared 2 bases from V and 3 bases from J, leaving 8 bases between. Germline CDR1 is GTSNPN and CDR2 is SVGIG (reference sequence).

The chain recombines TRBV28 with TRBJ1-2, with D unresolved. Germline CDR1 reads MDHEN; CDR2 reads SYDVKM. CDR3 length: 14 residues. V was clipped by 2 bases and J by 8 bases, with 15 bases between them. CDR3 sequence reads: CASSLIPRAGGYTF. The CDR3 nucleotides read TGTGCCAGCAGTTTAATCCCCCGAGCGGGGGGCTACACCTTC.

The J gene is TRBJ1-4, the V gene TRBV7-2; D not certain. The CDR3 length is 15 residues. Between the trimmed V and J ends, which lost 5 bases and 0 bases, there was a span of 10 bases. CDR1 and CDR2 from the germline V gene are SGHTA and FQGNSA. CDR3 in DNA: TGTGCCAGCAGCCTACAGCCCGCAACTAATGAAAAACTGTTTTTT. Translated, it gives CASSLQPATNEKLFF.

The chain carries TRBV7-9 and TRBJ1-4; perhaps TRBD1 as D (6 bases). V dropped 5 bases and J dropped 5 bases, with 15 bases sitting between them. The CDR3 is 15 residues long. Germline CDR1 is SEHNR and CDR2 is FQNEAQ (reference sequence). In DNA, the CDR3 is TGTGCCAGCAGCCCCTGGGGGGGGCAGAATGAAAAACTGTTTTTT. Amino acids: CASSPWGGQNEKLFF.

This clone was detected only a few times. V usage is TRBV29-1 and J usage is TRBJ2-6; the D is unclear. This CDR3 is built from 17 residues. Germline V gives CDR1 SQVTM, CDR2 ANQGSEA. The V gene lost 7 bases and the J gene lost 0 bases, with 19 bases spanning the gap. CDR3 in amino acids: CSATLLNAYSGANVLTF. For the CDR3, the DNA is TGCAGCGCTACCCTCCTTAATGCCTACTCTGGGGCCAACGTCCTGACTTTC.

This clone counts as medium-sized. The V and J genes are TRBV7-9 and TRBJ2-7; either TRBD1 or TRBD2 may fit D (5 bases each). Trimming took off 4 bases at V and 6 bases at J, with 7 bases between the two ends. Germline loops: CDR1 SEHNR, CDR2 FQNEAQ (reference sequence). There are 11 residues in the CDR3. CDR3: CASSSGTEQYF. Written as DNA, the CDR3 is TGTGCCAGCAGCTCAGGGACCGAGCAGTACTTC. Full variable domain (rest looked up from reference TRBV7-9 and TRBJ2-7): DTGVSQNPRHKITKRGQNVTFRCDPISEHNRLYWYRQTLGQGPEFLTYFQNEAQLEKSRLLSDRFSAERPKGSFSTLEIQRTEQGDSAMYLCASSSGTEQYFGPGTRLTVT.

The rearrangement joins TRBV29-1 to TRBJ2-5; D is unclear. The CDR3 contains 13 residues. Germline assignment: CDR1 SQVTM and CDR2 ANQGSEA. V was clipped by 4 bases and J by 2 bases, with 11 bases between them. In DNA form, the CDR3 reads TGCAGCGTTGTTGCCATGGGTCAAGAGACCCAGTACTTC. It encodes CSVVAMGQETQYF.

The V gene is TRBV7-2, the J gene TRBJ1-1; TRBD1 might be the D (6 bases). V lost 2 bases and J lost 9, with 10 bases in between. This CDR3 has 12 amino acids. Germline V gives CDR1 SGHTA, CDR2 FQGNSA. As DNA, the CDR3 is TGTGCCAGCAGCTTAAGGACAGCACAAGCTTTCTTT. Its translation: CASSLRTAQAFF.

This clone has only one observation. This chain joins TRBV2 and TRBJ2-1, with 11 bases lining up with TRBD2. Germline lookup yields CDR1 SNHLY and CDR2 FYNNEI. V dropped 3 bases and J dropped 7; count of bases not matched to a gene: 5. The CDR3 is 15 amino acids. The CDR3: CASSDGLAGGNEQFF. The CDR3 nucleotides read TGTGCCAGCAGTGACGGACTAGCGGGTGGAAATGAGCAGTTCTTC. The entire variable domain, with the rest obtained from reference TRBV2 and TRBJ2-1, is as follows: EPEVTQTPSHQVTQMGQEVILRCVPISNHLYFYWYRQILGQKVEFLVSFYNNEISEKSEIFDDQFSVERPDGSNFTLKIRSTKLEDSAMYFCASSDGLAGGNEQFFGPGTRLTVL.

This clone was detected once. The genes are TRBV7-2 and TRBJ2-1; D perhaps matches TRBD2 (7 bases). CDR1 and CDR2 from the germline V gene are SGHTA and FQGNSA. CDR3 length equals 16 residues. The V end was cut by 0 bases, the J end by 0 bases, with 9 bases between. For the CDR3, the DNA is TGTGCCAGCAGCTTAGCTGCGGGGGCCTCCTACAATGAGCAGTTCTTC. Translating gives CASSLAAGASYNEQFF.

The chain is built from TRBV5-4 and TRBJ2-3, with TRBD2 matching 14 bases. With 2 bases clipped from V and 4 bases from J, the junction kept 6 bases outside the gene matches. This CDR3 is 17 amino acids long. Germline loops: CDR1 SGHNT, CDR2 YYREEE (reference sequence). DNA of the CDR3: TGTGCCAGCAGCTTCCTTCTGACTAGCGGGGGGGCAGATACGCAGTATTTT. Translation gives CASSFLLTSGGADTQYF.

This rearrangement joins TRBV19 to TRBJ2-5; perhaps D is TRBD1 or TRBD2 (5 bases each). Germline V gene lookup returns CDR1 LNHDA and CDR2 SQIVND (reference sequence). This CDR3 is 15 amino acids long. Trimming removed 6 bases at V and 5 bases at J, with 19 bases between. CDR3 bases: TGTGCCAGTAGCGCCTCCGGGGCAATCGGGGAGACCCAGTACTTC. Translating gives CASSASGAIGETQYF.

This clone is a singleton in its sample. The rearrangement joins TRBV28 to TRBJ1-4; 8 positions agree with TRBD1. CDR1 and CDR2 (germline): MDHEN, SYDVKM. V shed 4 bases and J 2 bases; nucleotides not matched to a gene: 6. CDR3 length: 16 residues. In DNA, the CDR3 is TGTGCCAGCAGTTCCAACAGGGGGTGGACTAATGAAAAACTGTTTTTT. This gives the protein CASSSNRGWTNEKLFF.

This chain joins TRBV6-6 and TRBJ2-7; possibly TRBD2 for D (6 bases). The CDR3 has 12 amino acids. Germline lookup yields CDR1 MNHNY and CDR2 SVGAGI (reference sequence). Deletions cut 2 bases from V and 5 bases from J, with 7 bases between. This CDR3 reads CASSYGGNEQYF. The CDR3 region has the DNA TGTGCCAGCAGTTACGGGGGGAACGAGCAGTACTTC.

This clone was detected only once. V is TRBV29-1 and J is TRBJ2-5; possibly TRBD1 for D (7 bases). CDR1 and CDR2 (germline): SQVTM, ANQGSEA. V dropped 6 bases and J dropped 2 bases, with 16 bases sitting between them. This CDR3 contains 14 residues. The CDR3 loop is CSVGGQTHQETQYF. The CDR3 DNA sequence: TGCAGCGTCGGGGGACAGACACATCAAGAGACCCAGTACTTC.

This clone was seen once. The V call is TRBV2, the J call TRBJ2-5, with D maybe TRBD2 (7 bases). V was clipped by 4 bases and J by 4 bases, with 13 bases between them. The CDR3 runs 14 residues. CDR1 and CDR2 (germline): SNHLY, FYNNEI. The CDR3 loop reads CASSAWGGGETQYF. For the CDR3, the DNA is TGTGCCAGCAGTGCTTGGGGGGGCGGAGAGACCCAGTACTTC.

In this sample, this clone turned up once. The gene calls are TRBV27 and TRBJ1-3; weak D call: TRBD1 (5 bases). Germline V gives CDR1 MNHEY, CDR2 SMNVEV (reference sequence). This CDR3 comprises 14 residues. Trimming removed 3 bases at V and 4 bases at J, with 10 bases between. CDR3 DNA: TGTGCCAGCAGTTTTATACAGGACGGAAACACCATATATTTT. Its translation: CASSFIQDGNTIYF.

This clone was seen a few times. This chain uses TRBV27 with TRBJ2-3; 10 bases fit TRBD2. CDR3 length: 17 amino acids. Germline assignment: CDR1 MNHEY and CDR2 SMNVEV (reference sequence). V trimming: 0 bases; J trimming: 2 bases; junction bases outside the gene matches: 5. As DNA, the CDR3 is TGTGCCAGCAGTTTATCGCTAGCGGGGGATTTCACAGATACGCAGTATTTT. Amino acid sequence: CASSLSLAGDFTDTQYF.

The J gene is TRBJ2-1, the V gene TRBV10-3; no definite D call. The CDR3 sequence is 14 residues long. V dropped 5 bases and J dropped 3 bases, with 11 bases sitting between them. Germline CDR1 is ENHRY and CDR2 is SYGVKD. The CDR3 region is CAISREQIYNEQFF. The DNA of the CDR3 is TGTGCCATCAGTCGAGAACAGATCTACAATGAGCAGTTCTTC.

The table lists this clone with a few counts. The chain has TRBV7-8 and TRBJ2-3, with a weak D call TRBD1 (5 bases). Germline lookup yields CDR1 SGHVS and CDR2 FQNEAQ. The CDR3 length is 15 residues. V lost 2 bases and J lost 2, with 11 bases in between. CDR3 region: CASSLLGAFTDTQYF. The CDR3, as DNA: TGTGCCAGCAGCTTACTTGGGGCCTTCACAGATACGCAGTATTTT.

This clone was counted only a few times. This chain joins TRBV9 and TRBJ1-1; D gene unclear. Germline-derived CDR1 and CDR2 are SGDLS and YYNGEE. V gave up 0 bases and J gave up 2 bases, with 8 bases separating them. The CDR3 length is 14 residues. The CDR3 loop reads CASSVDGINTEAFF. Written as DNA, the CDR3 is TGTGCCAGCAGCGTAGATGGGATTAACACTGAAGCTTTCTTT.

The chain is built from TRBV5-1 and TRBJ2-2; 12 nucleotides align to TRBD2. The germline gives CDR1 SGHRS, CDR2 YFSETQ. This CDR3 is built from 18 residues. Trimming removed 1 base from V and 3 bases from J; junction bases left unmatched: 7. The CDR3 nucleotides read TGCGCCAGCAGCTTGAGACTAGCGGGGGAGGTGGACACCGGGGAGCTGTTTTTT. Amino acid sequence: CASSLRLAGEVDTGELFF. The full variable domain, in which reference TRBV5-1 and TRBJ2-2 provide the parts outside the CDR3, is KAGVTQTPRYLIKTRGQQVTLSCSPISGHRSVSWYQQTPGQGLQFLFEYFSETQRNKGNFPGRFSGRQFSNSRSEMNVSTLELGDSALYLCASSLRLAGEVDTGELFFGEGSRLTVL.

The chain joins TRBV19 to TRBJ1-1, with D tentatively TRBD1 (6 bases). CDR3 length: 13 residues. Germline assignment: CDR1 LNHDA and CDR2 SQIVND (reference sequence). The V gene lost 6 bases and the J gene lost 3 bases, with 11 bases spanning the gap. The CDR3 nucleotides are TGTGCCAGTAGGCGACAGGAGGACACTGAAGCTTTCTTT. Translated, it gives CASRRQEDTEAFF. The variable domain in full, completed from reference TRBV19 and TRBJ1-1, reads DGGITQSPKYLFRKEGQNVTLSCEQNLNHDAMYWYRQDPGQGLRLIYYSQIVNDFQKGDIAEGYSVSREKKESFPLTVTSAQKNPTAFYLCASRRQEDTEAFFGQGTRLTVV.

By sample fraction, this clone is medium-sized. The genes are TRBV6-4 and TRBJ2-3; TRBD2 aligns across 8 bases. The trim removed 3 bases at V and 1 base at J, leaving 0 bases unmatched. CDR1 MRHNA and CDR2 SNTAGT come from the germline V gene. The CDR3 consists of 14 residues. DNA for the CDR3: TGTGCCAGCAGTGAGCGGGGGGGCACAGATACGCAGTATTTT. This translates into CASSERGGTDTQYF.

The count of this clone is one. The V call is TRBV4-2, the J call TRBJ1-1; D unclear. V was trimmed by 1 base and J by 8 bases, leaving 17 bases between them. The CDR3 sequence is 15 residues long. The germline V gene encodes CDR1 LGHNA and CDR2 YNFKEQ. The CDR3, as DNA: TGTGCCAGCAGCCAAGTACAAACCGATGGTAGGGAAGCTTTCTTT. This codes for CASSQVQTDGREAFF.

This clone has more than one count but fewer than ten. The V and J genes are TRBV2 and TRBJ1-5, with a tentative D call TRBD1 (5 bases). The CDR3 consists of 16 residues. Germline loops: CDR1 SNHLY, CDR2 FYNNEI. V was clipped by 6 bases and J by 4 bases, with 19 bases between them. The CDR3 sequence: CASSAWVGQLNQPQHF. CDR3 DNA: TGTGCCAGCAGCGCATGGGTGGGGCAGCTGAATCAGCCCCAGCATTTT.

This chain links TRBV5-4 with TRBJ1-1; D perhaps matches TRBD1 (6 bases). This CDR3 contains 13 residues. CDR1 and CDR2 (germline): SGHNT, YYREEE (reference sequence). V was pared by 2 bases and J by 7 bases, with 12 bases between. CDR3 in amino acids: CASSLGGMNEAFF. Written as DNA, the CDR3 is TGTGCCAGCAGCTTAGGGGGGATGAATGAAGCTTTCTTT.

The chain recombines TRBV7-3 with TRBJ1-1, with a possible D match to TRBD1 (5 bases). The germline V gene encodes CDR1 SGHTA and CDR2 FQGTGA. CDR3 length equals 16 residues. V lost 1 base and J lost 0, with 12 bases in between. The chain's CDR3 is CASSLRAGRLNTEAFF. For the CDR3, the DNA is TGTGCCAGCAGCTTAAGGGCGGGACGGTTGAACACTGAAGCTTTCTTT.

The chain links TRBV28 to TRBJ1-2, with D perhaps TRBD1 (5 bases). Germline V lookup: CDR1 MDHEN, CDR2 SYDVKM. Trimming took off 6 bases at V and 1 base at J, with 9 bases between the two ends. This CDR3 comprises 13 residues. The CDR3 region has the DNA TGTGCCAGCAGCCGGAGGGGTAACTATGGCTACACCTTC. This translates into CASSRRGNYGYTF.

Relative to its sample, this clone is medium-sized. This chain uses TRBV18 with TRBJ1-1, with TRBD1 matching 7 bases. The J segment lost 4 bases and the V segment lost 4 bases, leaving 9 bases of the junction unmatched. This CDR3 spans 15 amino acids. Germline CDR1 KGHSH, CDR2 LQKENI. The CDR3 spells CASSLGSTGTTEAFF. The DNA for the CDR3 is TGTGCCAGCTCACTAGGGTCGACAGGGACCACTGAAGCTTTCTTT.

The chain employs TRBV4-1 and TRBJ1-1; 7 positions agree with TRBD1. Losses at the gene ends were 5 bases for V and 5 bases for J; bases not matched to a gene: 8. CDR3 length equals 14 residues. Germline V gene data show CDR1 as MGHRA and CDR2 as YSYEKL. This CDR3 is CASSSPTGRTEAFF. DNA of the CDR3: TGCGCCAGCAGCTCCCCGACAGGGAGAACTGAAGCTTTCTTT.

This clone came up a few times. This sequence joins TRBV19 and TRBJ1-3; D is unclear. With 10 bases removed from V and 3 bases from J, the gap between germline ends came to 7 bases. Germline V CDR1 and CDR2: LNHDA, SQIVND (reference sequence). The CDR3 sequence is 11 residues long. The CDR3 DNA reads TGTGCCACCAACCATGGAAACACCATATATTTT. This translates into CATNHGNTIYF.